The clone carrying this T cell receptor (beta chain) was seen ten or more times. Its antigen is unidentified. The sample belongs to a study of early T cells in non-severe SARS-CoV-2 infection. Study-level information: Alpha and beta chains were unpaired, from unsorted whole-blood bulk RNA.

The CDR3 has 13 amino acids. Trimming removed 8 bases at V and 3 bases at J, with 14 bases between. Germline V CDR1 and CDR2: SGHTA, FQGNSA. Each cDNA molecule carried a unique molecular identifier. Via MiXCR, TCRdb re-called the 5' RACE reads, giving one row per CDR3 protein. The sample holds about 52,000 distinct CDR3 sequences, 8.2% seen once. The study's findings and limits: Matching against VDJdb likely underestimated virus-specific expansions, favoring anti-spike CD8.

This chain links TRBV7-2 with TRBJ2-7, with D uncertain. The sequence came from an adult who was a healthcare worker with PCR-confirmed SARS-CoV-2 infection or an uninfected control (not recorded which). Sequencing was done on a sample of whole blood. The CDR3 nucleotides read TGTGCCAGCGCGCTTCAGACGGACTACGAGCAGTACTTC. As protein: CASALQTDYEQYF. Full variable domain (remainder filled in from reference TRBV7-2 and TRBJ2-7): GAGVSQSPSNKVTEKGKDVELRCDPISGHTALYWYRQSLGQGLEFLIYFQGNSAPDKSGLPSDRFSAERTGGSVSTLTIQRTQQEDSAVYLCASALQTDYEQYFGPGTRLTVT.